The clone carrying this T cell receptor beta chain was observed at least ten times. Its target is unknown. This sample is part of a study of CD8 T cells in ankylosing spondylitis. The study, taken as a whole, reports: Disease-linked clones bore a CD8+ phenotype, appearing relatively rarely in peripheral blood. A TCR beta motif of roughly 8 highly homologous variants seemed to mark ankylosing spondylitis blood.

Germline CDR1 reads DFQATT; CDR2 reads SNEGSKA (reference sequence). The J segment lost 1 base and the V segment lost 2 bases, leaving 1 base of the junction unmatched. The CDR3 is 13 residues long. Library preparation for TCR beta used quantitative 5'-RACE with molecular barcodes. TCRdb used MiXCR to reprocess the 5' RACE reads, holding one entry per CDR3 protein. The table lists about 200,000 distinct CDR3 sequences, 9.5% to 15% of them singletons. J is TRBJ1-1 and V is TRBV20-1; 7 bases agree with TRBD1. This clonotype was obtained from a male donor with ankylosing spondylitis or in good health (not recorded which). The material sequenced was blood, either unsorted or a sorted T cell fraction (not recorded which). The CDR3 here is CSARPGGNTEAFF. In DNA form, the CDR3 reads TGCAGTGCTAGACCAGGGGGGAACACTGAAGCTTTCTTT.